Listed below are T cell receptor beta chains from one sample, sequenced in a study of cytomegalovirus exposure and HLA in healthy donors. The table came from immunoSEQ multiplex PCR; TCRdb's copy has only in-frame clones and leaves some out. The sample has 150,000 to 200,000 clones, 70% to 80% seen once. The material sequenced was PBMCs. These receptors were collected from a female donor in good health and CMV-seronegative. CDR3s include the opening cysteine and the closing phenylalanine or tryptophan. The order of the fields is V gene, J gene, clone size, D gene, CDR3 DNA, CDR3 protein. A D gene is named only where the DNA matches it firmly. Clone size appears in some rows only: once, few, many, or a class for an expanded clone.

V gene: TRBV15
J gene: TRBJ2-3
clone size: .
D gene: .
CDR3 DNA: TGTGCCACCAGCAGAGATCGAACGGGCACAGATACGCAGTATTTT
CDR3 protein: CATSRDRTGTDTQYF

V gene: TRBV4-3
J gene: TRBJ2-7
clone size: few
D gene: TRBD2
CDR3 DNA: TGCGCCAGCAGCCAATTTATTAGCGGGGGGTTCGACGAGCAGTACTTC
CDR3 protein: CASSQFISGGFDEQYF

V gene: TRBV5-6
J gene: TRBJ2-5
clone size: .
D gene: .
CDR3 DNA: TGTGCCAGCAGCCCCGAGGCGGGGGAGACCCAGTACTTC
CDR3 protein: CASSPEAGETQYF

V gene: TRBV28
J gene: TRBJ1-5
clone size: once
D gene: .
CDR3 DNA: TGTGCCAGCAGTCCCCGCGGCCGGTCCCAGCATTTT
CDR3 protein: CASSPRGRSQHF

V gene: TRBV7-2
J gene: TRBJ2-3
clone size: .
D gene: TRBD2
CDR3 DNA: TGTGCCAGCAGCCCTCACCCGACTAGCGGAATAGGAGATACGCAGTATTTT
CDR3 protein: CASSPHPTSGIGDTQYF

V gene: TRBV10-2
J gene: TRBJ1-5
clone size: .
D gene: .
CDR3 DNA: TGCGCCAGCAGGGGGGAGGGTTATCAGCCCCAGCATTTT
CDR3 protein: CASRGEGYQPQHF

V gene: TRBV11-1
J gene: TRBJ1-2
clone size: .
D gene: TRBD1
CDR3 DNA: TGTGCCAGCAGCGCCCCGGGACAGGTTGATGGCTACACCTTC
CDR3 protein: CASSAPGQVDGYTF

V gene: TRBV2
J gene: TRBJ2-5
clone size: few
D gene: TRBD2
CDR3 DNA: TGTGCCAGCAGTGGGGGGGGGCAGGGACTAGGGGAGACCCAGTACTTC
CDR3 protein: CASSGGGQGLGETQYF

V gene: TRBV7-2
J gene: TRBJ2-1
clone size: .
D gene: .
CDR3 DNA: TGTGCCAGCAGACCCGACAGGTACAATGAGCAGTTCTTC
CDR3 protein: CASRPDRYNEQFF

V gene: TRBV15
J gene: TRBJ1-5
clone size: .
D gene: .
CDR3 DNA: TGTGCCACCAGCAGAGAACAGGCCTCCTACGGGGGTAGCAATCAGCCCCAGCATTTT
CDR3 protein: CATSREQASYGGSNQPQHF

V gene: TRBV6-1
J gene: TRBJ1-2
clone size: .
D gene: .
CDR3 DNA: TGTGCCAGCATCACAGGGCCACCGGATGGCTACACCTTC
CDR3 protein: CASITGPPDGYTF

V gene: TRBV2
J gene: TRBJ1-2
clone size: .
D gene: .
CDR3 DNA: TGTGCCACGTCTCCCGGGGGGGGCTATGGCTACACCTTC
CDR3 protein: CATSPGGGYGYTF

V gene: TRBV30
J gene: TRBJ1-3
clone size: .
D gene: TRBD1
CDR3 DNA: TGTGCCTGGAGTGTACGGGCAGGGGGCCCCGGAAACACCATATATTTT
CDR3 protein: CAWSVRAGGPGNTIYF